A selection of T cell receptor beta chains follows, all from one sample in a study of OX40 agonist ivuxolimab in advanced cancers. Libraries were prepared by immunoSEQ multiplex PCR; TCRdb keeps only in-frame clonotypes and omits some of them. The table shows 55,000 to 80,000 clones, with about 88% occurring only once. The source material was CD4+ or CD8+ T cells sorted from blood, sampled in a trial of the OX40 agonist ivuxolimab. The receptors derive from an adult with an advanced solid tumor such as melanoma, head and neck, liver or kidney cancer. Each CDR3 is given with its conserved first and last residue. The order of the fields is CDR3 protein, J gene, V gene, CDR3 length.

CASSPQRLETDTQYF,TRBJ2-3,TRBV19,15
CASRRDNKDNEQFF,TRBJ2-1,TRBV6-1,14
CASSPGTSNRELFF,TRBJ2-2,TRBV6-1,14
CATTSGQPQHF,TRBJ1-5,TRBV6-1,11
CASSRDRGYEQYF,TRBJ2-7,TRBV19,13
CASSPPTTGSYNEQFF,TRBJ2-1,TRBV28,16
CASSSTGTTYEQYF,TRBJ2-7,TRBV11-2,14
CASSFPGNTEAFF,TRBJ1-1,TRBV11-3,13
CASSGLFQETQYF,TRBJ2-5,TRBV6-1,13
CASSLATGLVYNEQFF,TRBJ2-1,TRBV11-2,16
CASSSQGLRGAETQYF,TRBJ2-5,TRBV5-1,16
CASSTGTANNEQFF,TRBJ2-1,TRBV7-9,14